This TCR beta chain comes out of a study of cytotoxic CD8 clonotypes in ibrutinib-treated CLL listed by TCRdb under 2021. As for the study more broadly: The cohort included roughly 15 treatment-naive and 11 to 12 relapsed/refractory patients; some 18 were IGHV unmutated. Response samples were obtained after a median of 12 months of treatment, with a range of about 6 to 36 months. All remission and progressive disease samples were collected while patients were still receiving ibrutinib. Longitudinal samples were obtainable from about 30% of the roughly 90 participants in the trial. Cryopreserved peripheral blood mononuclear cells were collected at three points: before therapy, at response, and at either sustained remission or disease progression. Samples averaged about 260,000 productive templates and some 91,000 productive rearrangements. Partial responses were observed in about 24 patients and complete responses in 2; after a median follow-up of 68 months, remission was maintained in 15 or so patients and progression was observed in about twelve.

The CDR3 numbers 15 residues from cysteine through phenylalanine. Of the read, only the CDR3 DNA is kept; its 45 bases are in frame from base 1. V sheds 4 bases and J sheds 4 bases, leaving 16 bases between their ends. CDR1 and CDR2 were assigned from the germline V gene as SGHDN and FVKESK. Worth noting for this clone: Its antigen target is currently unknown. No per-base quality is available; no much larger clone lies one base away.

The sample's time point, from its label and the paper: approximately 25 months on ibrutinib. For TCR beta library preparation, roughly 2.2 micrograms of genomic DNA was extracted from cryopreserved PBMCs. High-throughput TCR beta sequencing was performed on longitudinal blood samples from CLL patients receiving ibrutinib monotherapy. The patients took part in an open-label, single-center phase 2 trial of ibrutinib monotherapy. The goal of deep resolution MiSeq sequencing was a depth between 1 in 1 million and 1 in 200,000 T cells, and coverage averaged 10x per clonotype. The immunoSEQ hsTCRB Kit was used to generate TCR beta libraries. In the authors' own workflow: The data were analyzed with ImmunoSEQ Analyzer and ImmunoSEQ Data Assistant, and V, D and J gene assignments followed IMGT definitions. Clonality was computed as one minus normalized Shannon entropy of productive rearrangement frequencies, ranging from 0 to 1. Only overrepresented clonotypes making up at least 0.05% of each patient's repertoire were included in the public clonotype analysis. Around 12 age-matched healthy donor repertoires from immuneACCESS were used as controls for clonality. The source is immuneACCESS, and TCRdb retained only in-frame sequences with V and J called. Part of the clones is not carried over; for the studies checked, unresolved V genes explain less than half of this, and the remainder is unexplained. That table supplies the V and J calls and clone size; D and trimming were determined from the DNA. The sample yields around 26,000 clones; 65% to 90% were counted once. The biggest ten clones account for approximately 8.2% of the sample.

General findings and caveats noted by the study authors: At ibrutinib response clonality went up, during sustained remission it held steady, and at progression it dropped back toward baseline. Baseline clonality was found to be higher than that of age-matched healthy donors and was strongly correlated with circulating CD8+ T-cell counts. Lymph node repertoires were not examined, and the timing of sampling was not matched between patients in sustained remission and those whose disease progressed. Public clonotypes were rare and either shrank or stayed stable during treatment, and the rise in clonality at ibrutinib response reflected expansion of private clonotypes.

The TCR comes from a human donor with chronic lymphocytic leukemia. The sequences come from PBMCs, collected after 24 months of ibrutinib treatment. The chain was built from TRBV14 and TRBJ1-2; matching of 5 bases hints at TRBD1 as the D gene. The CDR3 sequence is CASSPRQQMSYGYTF. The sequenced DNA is TGTGCCAGCAGCCCCCGACAGCAAATGAGCTATGGCTACACCTTC.